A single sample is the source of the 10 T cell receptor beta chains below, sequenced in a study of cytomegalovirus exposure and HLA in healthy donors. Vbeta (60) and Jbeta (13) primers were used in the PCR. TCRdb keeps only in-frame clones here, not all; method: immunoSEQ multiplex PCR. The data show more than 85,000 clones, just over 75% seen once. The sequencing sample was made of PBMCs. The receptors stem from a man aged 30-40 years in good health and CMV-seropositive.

The CDR3 DNA is TGTGCCAGCAGCGTACAGGGTTCAAGCGAGCAGTACTTC. It is translated as CASSVQGSSEQYF. The chain uses TRBV9 and TRBJ2-7; tentatively, D is TRBD1 (5 bases). The CDR3 length is 13 residues. In germline, CDR1 is SGDLS, CDR2 YYNGEE. V was shortened by 1 base and J by 6 bases, with 11 bases between the two germline ends.

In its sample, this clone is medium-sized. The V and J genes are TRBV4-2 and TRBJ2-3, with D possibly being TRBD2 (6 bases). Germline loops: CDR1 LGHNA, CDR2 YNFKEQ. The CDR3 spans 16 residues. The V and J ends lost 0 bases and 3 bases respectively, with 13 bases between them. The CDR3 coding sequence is TGTGCCAGCAGCCAAGACCGCGGCGGGGCTACAGATACGCAGTATTTT. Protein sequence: CASSQDRGGATDTQYF.

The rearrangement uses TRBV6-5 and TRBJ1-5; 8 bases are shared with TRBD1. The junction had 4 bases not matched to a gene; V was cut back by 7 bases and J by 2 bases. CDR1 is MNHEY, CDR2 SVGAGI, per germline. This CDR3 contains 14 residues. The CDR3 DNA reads TGTGCCAGCACCCCAGGGGGCGGCAATCAGCCCCAGCATTTT. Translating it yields CASTPGGGNQPQHF.

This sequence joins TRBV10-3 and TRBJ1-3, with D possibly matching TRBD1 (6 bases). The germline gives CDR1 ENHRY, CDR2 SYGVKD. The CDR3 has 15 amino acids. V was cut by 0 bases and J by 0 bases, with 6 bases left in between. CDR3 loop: CAISESGASGNTIYF. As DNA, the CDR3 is TGTGCCATCAGTGAGTCGGGGGCCTCTGGAAACACCATATATTTT.

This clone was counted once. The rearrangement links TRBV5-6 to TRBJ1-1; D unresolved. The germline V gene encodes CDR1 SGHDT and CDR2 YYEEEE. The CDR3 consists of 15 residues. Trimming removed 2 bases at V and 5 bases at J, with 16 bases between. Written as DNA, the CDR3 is TGTGCCAGCAGCTTAACGGGAGAACATCGGACTGAAGCTTTCTTT. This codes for CASSLTGEHRTEAFF.

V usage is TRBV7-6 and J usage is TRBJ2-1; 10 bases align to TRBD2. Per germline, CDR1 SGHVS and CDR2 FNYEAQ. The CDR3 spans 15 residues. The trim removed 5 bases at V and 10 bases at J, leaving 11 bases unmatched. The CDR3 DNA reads TGTGCCAGCAGCCAGGGCGGTAGCGGGGGGAGCGAGCAGTTCTTC. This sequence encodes CASSQGGSGGSEQFF.

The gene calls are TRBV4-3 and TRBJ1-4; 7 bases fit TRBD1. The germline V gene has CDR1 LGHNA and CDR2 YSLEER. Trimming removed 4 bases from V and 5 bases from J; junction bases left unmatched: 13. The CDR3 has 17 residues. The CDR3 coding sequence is TGCGCCAGCAGCCCCCGAGGGGCACAGGGGTGGAATGAAAAACTGTTTTTT. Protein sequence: CASSPRGAQGWNEKLFF.

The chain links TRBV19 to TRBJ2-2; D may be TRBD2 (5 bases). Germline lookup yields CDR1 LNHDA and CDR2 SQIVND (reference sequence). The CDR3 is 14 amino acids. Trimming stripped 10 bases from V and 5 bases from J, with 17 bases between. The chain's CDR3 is CATNPSRGTGELFF. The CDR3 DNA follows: TGTGCCACCAATCCATCCCGAGGGACCGGGGAGCTGTTTTTT.

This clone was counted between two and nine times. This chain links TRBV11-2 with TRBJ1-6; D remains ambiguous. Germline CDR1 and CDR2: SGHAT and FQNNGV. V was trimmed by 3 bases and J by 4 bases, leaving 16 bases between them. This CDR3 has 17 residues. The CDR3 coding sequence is TGTGCCAGCAGCTTGCTGGGCCACGGTGAATATAATTCACCCCTCCACTTT. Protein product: CASSLLGHGEYNSPLHF.

DNA for the CDR3: TGTGCCAGTAGGCCCGGACAGGGGGCCTCCCTTGAAGCTTTCTTT. Its protein is CASRPGQGASLEAFF. This chain links TRBV19 with TRBJ1-1; TRBD1 agrees at 11 bases. V shed 6 bases, J shed 7 bases, and the junction held 10 bases outside the gene matches. The CDR3 length is 15 residues. Germline CDR1 and CDR2: LNHDA and SQIVND (reference sequence).